This T cell receptor (delta chain) was found in a study of Vδ1+ human thymocytes. In this sample, this clone turned up a few times. Its specificity is not known. Other DNA sequences in the sample encode the same CDR3. Extracted RNA was reverse transcribed into cDNA. CDR3 amplicons came from multiplex PCR with pooled V-gene forward and constant-region reverse primers. TCRdb applied CATT to the multiplex PCR reads for clone calling. The sample lists roughly 76,000 delta-chain clones, approximately 37% occurring once. The CDR3 loop spans 15 amino acids. V was pared by 8 bases and J by 3 bases, with 11 bases of the junction left unmatched. CDR1 and CDR2 (germline): GEAIGNYY, EKD. Regarding the study as a whole: Thymic TRG and TRD repertoires appeared highly polyclonal, with Gaussian CDR3 length distributions.

Input material: Vdelta1+ gamma-delta thymocytes from the thymus. Subset noted: FACS-sorted CD3+ TCRalphabeta- TCRVdelta1+ TCRVdelta2- thymocytes. The gene calls are TRDV2 and TRDJ1; TRDD3 aligns across 10 bases. The sequence was collected from a boy under two years old who had congenital heart surgery. CDR3 region: CAYPYWGIGSDKLIF. Here the CDR3 DNA reads TGTGCCTACCCGTACTGGGGGATTGGGTCCGATAAACTCATCTTT.